This TCR beta chain was documented in a study of shared clonotypes between healthy human individuals. The study's findings and limits: In the sorted subsets, rarefaction showed sequencing was incomplete despite large depth.

A 200 ng quantity of DNA, 29,000 or so T cell genomes, went into the sorted-subset replicate PCRs. Using immunoSEQ multiplex PCR, the repertoire was profiled, and TCRdb retains in-frame clones only, with some absent. The sample carries some 2,000,000 clones, around 95% recorded once. Researchers partitioned CD4+ cells into CD45RA+ naive and CD45RA-negative memory subsets. Worth noting for this clone: Its antigen is still unknown.

Trimming stripped 1 base from V and 5 bases from J, with 5 bases between. CDR1 is ENHRY and CDR2 is SYGVKD in the germline V gene. This CDR3 is 13 amino acids long. Sequenced: naive CD4+ T cells sorted from blood. Stated subset: CD45RA+ positively selected. The TCR comes from a man between 18 and 29 years old in good health. The chain uses TRBV10-3 and TRBJ2-2; D gene ambiguous. As DNA, the CDR3 is TGTGCCATCAGTGAGTTGGAGACCGGGGAGCTGTTTTTT. It yields the protein CAISELETGELFF.